This T cell receptor (beta chain) was sequenced in a study of blood T cells in healthy people across ages. About the research overall: Using template switching, researchers captured about one barcoded beta molecule for each two T cells.

Worth noting for this clonotype: Its antigen is currently unknown.

Broader study findings: PBMCs left unsorted prevented a conclusive naive versus antigen-experienced comparison.

The second PCR ran roughly 6 to 12 cycles with a sample-barcoded 5' primer and J-beta primers. A template-switch adaptor that had 12 random nucleotides put a tag on each cDNA molecule. A single record per CDR3 protein comes from TCRdb applying MiXCR to the 5' RACE reads. The sample comprises some 1,800,000 distinct CDR3 sequences, about two fifths of which are singletons, and under 25% rests with the top ten. The ends were cut back, 5 bases at V and 5 bases at J, with 18 bases in the middle. The CDR3 covers 15 residues. Germline CDR1 reads SGHVS; CDR2 reads FQNEAQ. The receptor's source is a human donor in good health. V and J are TRBV7-8 and TRBJ1-1; TRBD1 might be the D (5 bases). The specimen sequenced was blood. The CDR3 sequence: CASSPAGTMYTEAFF. CDR3 DNA: TGTGCCAGCAGCCCGGCGGGGACTATGTATACTGAAGCTTTCTTT.